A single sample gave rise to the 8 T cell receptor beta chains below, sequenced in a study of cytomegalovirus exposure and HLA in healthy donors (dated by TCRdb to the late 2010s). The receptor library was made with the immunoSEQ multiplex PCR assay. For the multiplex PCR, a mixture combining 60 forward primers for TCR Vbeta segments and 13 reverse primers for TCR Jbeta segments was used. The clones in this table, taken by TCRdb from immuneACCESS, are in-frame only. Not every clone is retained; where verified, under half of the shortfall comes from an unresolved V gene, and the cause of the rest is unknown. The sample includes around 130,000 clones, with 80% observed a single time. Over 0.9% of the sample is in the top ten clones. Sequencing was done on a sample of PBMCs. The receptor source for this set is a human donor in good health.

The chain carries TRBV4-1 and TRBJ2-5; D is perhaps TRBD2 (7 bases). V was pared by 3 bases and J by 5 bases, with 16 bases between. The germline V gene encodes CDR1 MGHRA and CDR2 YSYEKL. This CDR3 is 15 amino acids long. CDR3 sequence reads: CASSQGRGARETQYF. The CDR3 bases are TGCGCCAGCAGCCAGGGACGGGGGGCGAGGGAGACCCAGTACTTC.

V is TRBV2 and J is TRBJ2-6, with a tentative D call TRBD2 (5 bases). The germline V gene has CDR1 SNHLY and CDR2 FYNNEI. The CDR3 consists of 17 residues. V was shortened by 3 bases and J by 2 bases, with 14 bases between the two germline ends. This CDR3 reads CASSEAGAAAGANVLTF. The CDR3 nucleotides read TGTGCCAGCAGTGAGGCGGGCGCAGCGGCTGGGGCCAACGTCCTGACTTTC.

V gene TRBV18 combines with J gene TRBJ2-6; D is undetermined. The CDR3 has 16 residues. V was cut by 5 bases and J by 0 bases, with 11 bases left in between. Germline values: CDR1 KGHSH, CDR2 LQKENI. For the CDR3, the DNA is TGTGCCAGCTCAGGTGGCACCAGCTCTGGGGCCAACGTCCTGACTTTC. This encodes CASSGGTSSGANVLTF.

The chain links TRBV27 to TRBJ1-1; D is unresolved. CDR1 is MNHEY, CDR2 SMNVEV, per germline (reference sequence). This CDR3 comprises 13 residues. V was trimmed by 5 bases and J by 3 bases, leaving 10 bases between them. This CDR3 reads CASSAELDTEAFF. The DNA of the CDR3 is TGTGCCAGCAGTGCGGAGCTGGACACTGAAGCTTTCTTT.

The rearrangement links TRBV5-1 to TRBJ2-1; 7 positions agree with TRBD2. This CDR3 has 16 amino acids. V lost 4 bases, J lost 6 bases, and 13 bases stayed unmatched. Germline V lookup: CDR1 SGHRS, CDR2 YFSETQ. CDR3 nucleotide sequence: TGCGCCAGCAGCCTAAACCCCCGGCGGGGGAGCAATGAGCAGTTCTTC. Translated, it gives CASSLNPRRGSNEQFF.

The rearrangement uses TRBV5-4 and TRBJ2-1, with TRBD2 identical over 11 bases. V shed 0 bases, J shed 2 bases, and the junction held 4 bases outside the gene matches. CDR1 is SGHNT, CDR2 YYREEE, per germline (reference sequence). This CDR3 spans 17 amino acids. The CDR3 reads CASSLGLAGGTYNEQFF. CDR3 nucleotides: TGTGCCAGCAGCTTGGGTCTAGCGGGGGGAACCTACAATGAGCAGTTCTTC.

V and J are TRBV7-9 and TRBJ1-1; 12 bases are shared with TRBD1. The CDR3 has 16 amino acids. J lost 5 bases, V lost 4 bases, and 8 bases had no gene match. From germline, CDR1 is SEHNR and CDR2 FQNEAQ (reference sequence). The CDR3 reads CASSYHRDRGQTEAFF. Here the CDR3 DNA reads TGTGCCAGCAGCTATCACCGGGACAGGGGGCAGACTGAAGCTTTCTTT.

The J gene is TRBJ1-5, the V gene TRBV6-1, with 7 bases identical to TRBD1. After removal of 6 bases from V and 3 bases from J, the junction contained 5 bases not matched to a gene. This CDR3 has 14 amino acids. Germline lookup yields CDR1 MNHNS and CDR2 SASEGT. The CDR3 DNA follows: TGTGCCAGCAGCAAACAGGGGAACAATCAGCCCCAGCATTTT. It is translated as CASSKQGNNQPQHF.